This TCR beta chain is from a study of blood T cell repertoires in COVID-19. Overall study: Some COVID-19 samples were acute and others convalescent; all came from the United States, Italy and Spain. T cells, B-cell-depleted T cells, or PBMCs provided the cDNA or gDNA that served as material.

Authors' analysis steps: The assay estimated nucleated cells by amplifying reference gene primers. The method was immunoSEQ multiplex PCR; TCRdb's version includes in-frame clones alone and lacks a portion of them. V, J and clone size were drawn from that table, and D and trimming were deduced from the DNA. The sample has approximately 190,000 clones; 84% are singletons. The sample comprised peripheral blood. This clonotype was sampled from a man younger than 45 with active or convalescent COVID-19.

The CDR3 reads CASSQEAGSNYGYTF. CDR3 nucleotides: TGCGCCAGCAGCCAAGAAGCAGGGTCTAACTATGGCTACACCTTC. This chain links TRBV4-1 with TRBJ1-2; possible D gene TRBD1, 5 bases. Germline-derived CDR1 and CDR2 are MGHRA and YSYEKL. The germline V and J ends were trimmed by 0 bases and 0 bases, with 8 bases remaining between them. CDR3 size: 15 residues.